A single sample is the source of the 15 T cell receptor beta chains below, sequenced in a study of OX40 agonist ivuxolimab in advanced cancers. TCRdb's table, derived via immunoSEQ multiplex PCR, lists solely in-frame clones and lacks some. The sample lists tens of thousands of clones; about 90% were seen once. The starting material was CD4+ or CD8+ T cells sorted from blood, obtained in a trial of the OX40 agonist ivuxolimab. Receptors originate from an adult with an advanced solid tumor such as melanoma, head and neck, liver or kidney cancer.

In this sample, this clone turned up once. The rearrangement uses TRBV16 and TRBJ1-6, with TRBD1 matching 8 bases. Germline assignment: CDR1 KGHSY and CDR2 FQNENV. The CDR3 extends over 15 amino acids. The V and J ends lost 7 bases and 4 bases, in that order; junction bases with no gene match: 6. The CDR3 protein is CASNRRTGYNSPLHF. The CDR3 DNA is TGTGCCAGCAACCGGAGGACAGGGTATAATTCACCCCTCCACTTT.

The chain has TRBV19 and TRBJ2-5, with D uncertain. Germline-derived CDR1 and CDR2 are LNHDA and SQIVND (reference sequence). The CDR3 totals 15 residues. Trimming took 8 bases from V and 5 from J, leaving 21 bases between them. The CDR3 is CASSPGPPRRETQYF. The CDR3 DNA follows: TGTGCCAGTTCGCCGGGCCCCCCCCGCCGCGAGACCCAGTACTTC.

The chain uses TRBV11-2 and TRBJ1-2; no definite D call. Trimming shortened V by 7 bases and J by 2 bases, and 17 bases separated the two germline ends. The CDR3 is 15 amino acids. Germline V CDR1 and CDR2: SGHAT, FQNNGV. CDR3 sequence: CASTQWAGVNYGYTF. The DNA for the CDR3 is TGTGCCAGCACCCAGTGGGCTGGGGTAAACTATGGCTACACCTTC.

This chain uses TRBV29-1 with TRBJ2-5; unclear D gene. This CDR3 comprises 13 residues. V lost 3 bases, J lost 5 bases, and 13 bases lay in between. In germline, CDR1 is SQVTM, CDR2 ANQGSEA. The CDR3 sequence is CSVDLQLGETQYF. The CDR3 DNA is TGCAGCGTTGATTTACAGCTGGGGGAGACCCAGTACTTC. The variable domain in full, completed from reference TRBV29-1 and TRBJ2-5, reads SAVISQKPSRDICQRGTSLTIQCQVDSQVTMMFWYRQQPGQSLTLIATANQGSEATYESGFVIDKFPISRPNLTFSTLTVSNMSPEDSSIYLCSVDLQLGETQYFGPGTRLLVL.

This clone was detected only once. The CDR3 bases are TGTGCCAGCAGTTTATCCCCTAGCTCCCTATACTATGGCTACACCTTC. This sequence encodes CASSLSPSSLYYGYTF. The chain combines TRBV27 with TRBJ1-2; D is unresolved. Trimming shortened V by 0 bases and J by 3 bases, and 14 bases separated the two germline ends. The germline V gene encodes CDR1 MNHEY and CDR2 SMNVEV (reference sequence). The CDR3 totals 16 residues.

V is TRBV28 and J is TRBJ1-5, with D maybe TRBD1 (5 bases). CDR3 length: 15 amino acids. Per germline, CDR1 MDHEN and CDR2 SYDVKM. V dropped 6 bases and J dropped 0 bases, with 12 bases sitting between them. The CDR3 coding sequence is TGTGCCAGCAGCTCGGACATACATAGCAATCAGCCCCAGCATTTT. This gives the protein CASSSDIHSNQPQHF.

This clone was seen a handful of times. The chain uses TRBV7-2 and TRBJ1-3, with D perhaps TRBD1 (5 bases). Germline loops: CDR1 SGHTA, CDR2 FQGNSA. The CDR3 has 14 amino acids. The V end was cut by 4 bases, the J end by 5 bases, with 12 bases between. CDR3 in amino acids: CASSSQQGRNTIYF. For the CDR3, the DNA is TGTGCCAGCAGCTCCCAGCAGGGAAGAAACACCATATATTTT. The variable domain in full, with the rest retrieved from reference TRBV7-2 and TRBJ1-3, is GAGVSQSPSNKVTEKGKDVELRCDPISGHTALYWYRQSLGQGLEFLIYFQGNSAPDKSGLPSDRFSAERTGGSVSTLTIQRTQQEDSAVYLCASSSQQGRNTIYFGEGSWLTVV.

The rearrangement uses TRBV5-4 and TRBJ2-4; possibly TRBD2 for D (6 bases). Germline CDR1 and CDR2: SGHNT and YYREEE (reference sequence). V lost 1 base to trimming and J lost 8 bases, with 16 bases between them. The CDR3 is 15 residues long. The CDR3 loop is CASSLRAGTGDIQYF. The CDR3 DNA sequence: TGTGCCAGCAGCTTGCGGGCGGGAACGGGGGACATTCAGTACTTC.

This chain joins TRBV6-1 and TRBJ1-3; maybe TRBD1 (6 bases). The CDR3 loop spans 14 amino acids. Trimming took 1 base from V and 7 from J, leaving 11 bases between them. In germline, CDR1 is MNHNS, CDR2 SASEGT. In nucleotides, the CDR3 is TGTGCCAGCAGTGAAGTGTGGGGGCTTAACACCATATATTTT. This sequence encodes CASSEVWGLNTIYF.

The chain couples TRBV11-2 to TRBJ2-1; TRBD2 might be the D (5 bases). Looked up from germline, CDR1 is SGHAT and CDR2 is FQNNGV. This CDR3 has 13 amino acids. The V and J ends lost 5 bases and 8 bases respectively, with 13 bases between them. CDR3 amino acids: CASSPDWYDEQFF. The CDR3 nucleotides read TGTGCCAGCAGCCCGGACTGGTACGATGAGCAGTTCTTC.

The genes are TRBV9 and TRBJ2-5, with a possible D match to TRBD1 (5 bases). The CDR3 sequence is 15 residues long. Deletions cut 0 bases from V and 1 base from J, with 10 bases between. The germline V gene has CDR1 SGDLS and CDR2 YYNGEE. Here the CDR3 reads CASSVGVGPQETQYF. CDR3 in DNA: TGTGCCAGCAGCGTAGGGGTGGGGCCCCAAGAGACCCAGTACTTC.

The chain carries TRBV7-9 and TRBJ1-2, with TRBD1 matching over 11 bases. The trim removed 1 base at V and 2 bases at J, leaving 6 bases unmatched. CDR1 and CDR2 (germline): SEHNR, FQNEAQ (reference sequence). This CDR3 comprises 17 residues. CDR3 sequence: CASSLGGRTGGNYGYTF. DNA of the CDR3: TGTGCCAGCAGCTTAGGGGGCCGGACAGGGGGCAACTATGGCTACACCTTC. The whole variable domain, filled in from reference TRBV7-9 and TRBJ1-2, reads DTGVSQNPRHKITKRGQNVTFRCDPISEHNRLYWYRQTLGQGPEFLTYFQNEAQLEKSRLLSDRFSAERPKGSFSTLEIQRTEQGDSAMYLCASSLGGRTGGNYGYTFGSGTRLTVV.

The rearrangement links TRBV27 to TRBJ1-2, with 12 bases fitting TRBD1. The CDR3 consists of 14 residues. CDR1 and CDR2 from the germline V gene are MNHEY and SMNVEV (reference sequence). The junction had 6 bases not matched to a gene; V was cut back by 6 bases and J by 7 bases. The CDR3 loop is CASSPGQGAGGYTF. Written as DNA, the CDR3 is TGTGCCAGCAGCCCGGGACAGGGGGCCGGTGGCTACACCTTC.

The chain couples TRBV5-1 to TRBJ2-7; 8 bases agree with TRBD2. Looked up from germline, CDR1 is SGHRS and CDR2 is YFSETQ. Germline trimming cut 4 bases from V and 3 bases from J; bases unmatched to any gene: 3. The CDR3 loop spans 13 amino acids. DNA for the CDR3: TGCGCCAGCAGCCCCAGCGGGAGCTACGAGCAGTACTTC. It is translated as CASSPSGSYEQYF.

The V call is TRBV29-1, the J call TRBJ2-3, with 10 bases aligning to TRBD2. The CDR3 length is 18 residues. Germline CDR1 is SQVTM and CDR2 is ANQGSEA. V dropped 4 bases and J dropped 5; count of bases not matched to a gene: 18. As DNA, the CDR3 is TGCAGCGTTGCTGGCCGAACAGGTCGGACTAGCGGATTAGATACGCAGTATTTT. It codes for CSVAGRTGRTSGLDTQYF.